This T cell receptor beta chain was recovered during a study of blood T cell repertoires in COVID-19. Looked up from germline, CDR1 is KGHSH and CDR2 is LQKENI. V was trimmed by 6 bases and J by 8 bases, leaving 20 bases between them. The CDR3 is 15 amino acids. Clones were read by immunoSEQ multiplex PCR, and TCRdb kept only the in-frame ones, dropping some. The profile covers a few hundred thousand clones, with about nine tenths appearing a single time and under 2.5% taken by the ten largest. The chain couples TRBV18 to TRBJ2-4, with D tentatively TRBD2 (5 bases). Sample: peripheral blood. The TCR was taken from a man between 50 and 59 years old with acute or convalescent COVID-19. The CDR3 sequence: CASSPSEGMRDIQYF. The CDR3 DNA is TGTGCCAGCTCCCCCAGCGAGGGCATGAGAGACATTCAGTACTTC.